The entry that follows covers one TCR beta chain sequence. The antigen is undetermined. These data originate in a study of vaccination effects on CD4 cells after COVID-19. Data came from immunoSEQ multiplex PCR; TCRdb stores just in-frame clones and leaves some out. The sample carries about 24,000 clones, just under 75% recorded once. CDR3 length: 14 residues. The V end was cut by 2 bases, the J end by 0 bases, with 8 bases between. The germline V gene encodes CDR1 SGDLS and CDR2 YYNGEE. Before any sequencing was done, the ViraFEST assay used viral peptide pools to expand antigen-specific CD4+ T cells. Isolation of CD4+ T cells took place after about ten days of culture. Each vaccine recipient was nucleocapsid antibody negative and had no prior SARS-CoV-2 infection.

This rearrangement joins TRBV9 to TRBJ1-2, with unresolved D. The source material was CD4+ T cells from PBMCs cultured with SARS-CoV-2 spike peptides, sampled before COVID-19 vaccination. This clonotype originated in a human donor who received a COVID-19 vaccine. CDR3 DNA: TGTGCCAGCAGCGTGGGAAACACTAACTATGGCTACACCTTC. This gives the protein CASSVGNTNYGYTF.